This passage covers 3 T cell receptor beta chains from one sample sequenced in a study of T cell repertoires in aging, cancer and after chemotherapy. A mixed TRB-A/B primer pool amplified rearranged TRB by multiplex touch-down PCR. Each CDR3 protein is one row after TCRdb ran MiXCR on the multiplex PCR reads. Among about 10,000 distinct CDR3 sequences listed, less than 25% were seen once. Peripheral blood genomic DNA, not sorted cells or RNA, was the template. The specimen sequenced was blood. These receptors came from a human donor with a blood cancer. The donor label of this sample is uncertain.

This rearrangement joins TRBV5-1 to TRBJ2-7, with D possibly matching TRBD2 (5 bases). Per the germline V gene, CDR1 is SGHRS and CDR2 is YFSETQ. The CDR3 loop spans 14 amino acids. The germline V and J ends were trimmed by 4 bases and 3 bases, with 14 bases remaining between them. In DNA, the CDR3 is TGCGCCAGCAGCCCCGGGCCGAGGGACTACGAGCAGTACTTC. It codes for CASSPGPRDYEQYF.

In regard to this clonotype: This may come from a read error, since a much larger clone is one base off. V and J are TRBV7-9 and TRBJ2-7; the match to TRBD1 covers 7 bases. This CDR3 is built from 13 residues. Per germline, CDR1 SEHNR and CDR2 FQNEAQ (reference sequence). In DNA, the CDR3 is TGTGCCTGCAGCCGGGACAGCTCCTACGAGCAGTACTTC. It is translated as CACSRDSSYEQYF.

This clonotype has only a few counts. The rearrangement uses TRBV27 and TRBJ1-2; 7 nucleotides agree with TRBD1. The CDR3 consists of 15 residues. The germline CDR1 and CDR2 sequences are MNHEY and SMNVEV (reference sequence). J lost 7 bases, V lost 4 bases, and 12 bases had no gene match. The CDR3 spells CASSSSKGALGGYTF. CDR3 DNA: TGTGCCAGCAGTTCATCCAAGGGGGCGCTCGGTGGCTACACCTTC.